A selection of T cell receptor beta chains follows, all from one sample in a study of blood T cell repertoires in COVID-19. Using immunoSEQ multiplex PCR, the repertoire was profiled, and TCRdb retains in-frame clones only, with some absent. The sample has about 300,000 clones; roughly 85% are singletons. Material: PBMCs or T cells enriched from blood (not recorded which). The receptors derive from a woman in her twenties or thirties who had been exposed to COVID-19. Each CDR3 is given with its conserved first and last residue. Each record gives: CDR3 protein, CDR3 DNA, V gene, D gene, clone size, J gene. The D gene is left open where the match is weak. Size values are once, few and many counts, or a class for expanded clones, and some rows have none.

cdr3_aa: CASSLTGTGAGNTIYF
cdr3_nt: TGCGCCAGCAGCTTGACCGGGACAGGGGCTGGAAACACCATATATTTT
v_call: TRBV5-1
d_call: TRBD1
clone_size: -
j_call: TRBJ1-3

cdr3_aa: CASSFTASGADSNQPQHF
cdr3_nt: TGTGCCAGCAGCTTCACGGCGTCAGGGGCGGATAGCAATCAGCCCCAGCATTTT
v_call: TRBV7-9
d_call: -
clone_size: -
j_call: TRBJ1-5

cdr3_aa: CASSNNVGDYDTDTQYF
cdr3_nt: TGTGCCAGCAGCAATAATGTGGGAGATTATGACACAGATACGCAGTATTTT
v_call: TRBV13
d_call: -
clone_size: once
j_call: TRBJ2-3

cdr3_aa: CASSSRQGTSYEQYF
cdr3_nt: TGCGCCAGCAGCTCCAGACAGGGGACATCCTACGAGCAGTACTTC
v_call: TRBV5-1
d_call: TRBD1
clone_size: -
j_call: TRBJ2-7

cdr3_aa: CASSQDRRDDTIYF
cdr3_nt: TGCGCCAGCAGCCAAGATCGGAGGGATGACACCATATATTTT
v_call: TRBV4-1
d_call: -
clone_size: -
j_call: TRBJ1-3

cdr3_aa: CASSPPGQNTEAFF
cdr3_nt: TGTGCCAGCAGCCCGCCGGGACAGAACACTGAAGCTTTCTTT
v_call: TRBV4-2
d_call: -
clone_size: -
j_call: TRBJ1-1

cdr3_aa: CATRQGSHDLDAEQFF
cdr3_nt: TGTGCCACCCGTCAGGGGAGCCACGACCTGGATGCTGAGCAGTTCTTC
v_call: TRBV24-1
d_call: -
clone_size: -
j_call: TRBJ2-1

cdr3_aa: CASSHPGTGQETQYF
cdr3_nt: TGTGCCAGCAGCCACCCCGGGACAGGGCAAGAGACCCAGTACTTC
v_call: TRBV6-5
d_call: TRBD1
clone_size: -
j_call: TRBJ2-5

cdr3_aa: CASSPNRGEQYF
cdr3_nt: TGTGCCAGCAGCCCCAACAGGGGCGAGCAGTACTTC
v_call: TRBV12-3/TRBV12-4
d_call: TRBD1
clone_size: -
j_call: TRBJ2-7

cdr3_aa: CASSLRSYEQYF
cdr3_nt: TGTGCCAGCAGTTTACGCTCCTACGAGCAGTACTTC
v_call: TRBV28
d_call: -
clone_size: once
j_call: TRBJ2-7

cdr3_aa: CASSVGQGLEYGYTF
cdr3_nt: TGTGCCAGCAGCGTAGGTCAGGGGTTGGAGTATGGCTACACCTTC
v_call: TRBV9
d_call: -
clone_size: -
j_call: TRBJ1-2

cdr3_aa: CASSQALDSRWLPQHF
cdr3_nt: TGCGCCAGCAGCCAAGCCTTAGACAGCCGTTGGTTGCCCCAGCATTTT
v_call: TRBV4-1
d_call: -
clone_size: -
j_call: TRBJ1-5

cdr3_aa: CASRFRPPGTNEKLFF
cdr3_nt: TGTGCCAGCAGGTTCCGTCCCCCAGGGACTAATGAAAAACTGTTTTTT
v_call: TRBV28
d_call: -
clone_size: -
j_call: TRBJ1-4

cdr3_aa: CASSQDGIGELFF
cdr3_nt: TGTGCCAGCAGCCAAGACGGGATCGGGGAGCTGTTTTTT
v_call: TRBV3-1/TRBV3-2
d_call: -
clone_size: -
j_call: TRBJ2-2

cdr3_aa: CASAPDLADTEAFF
cdr3_nt: TGTGCTAGTGCCCCAGATTTGGCGGACACTGAAGCTTTCTTT
v_call: TRBV12-5
d_call: -
clone_size: -
j_call: TRBJ1-1

cdr3_aa: CASSYFSGTEETQYF
cdr3_nt: TGTGCCAGCAGCTATTTCTCCGGGACAGAAGAGACCCAGTACTTC
v_call: TRBV7-3
d_call: TRBD1
clone_size: -
j_call: TRBJ2-5

cdr3_aa: CASMPPGLAGGNTDTQYF
cdr3_nt: TGTGCCAGCATGCCTCCGGGACTAGCGGGGGGGAACACAGATACGCAGTATTTT
v_call: TRBV27
d_call: TRBD2
clone_size: -
j_call: TRBJ2-3

cdr3_aa: CASSDVAGPRTEAFF
cdr3_nt: TGTGCCAGCAGTGACGTGGCGGGGCCCCGGACTGAAGCTTTCTTT
v_call: TRBV6-4
d_call: -
clone_size: -
j_call: TRBJ1-1

cdr3_aa: CASSYRTDAQYF
cdr3_nt: TGTGCCAGCAGCTACCGGACTGACGCGCAGTACTTC
v_call: TRBV7-2
d_call: -
clone_size: -
j_call: TRBJ2-7

cdr3_aa: CASREIIFDRGFSNQPQHF
cdr3_nt: TGTGCCAGCAGGGAAATCATTTTCGACAGGGGATTTAGCAATCAGCCCCAGCATTTT
v_call: TRBV28
d_call: TRBD1
clone_size: -
j_call: TRBJ1-5

cdr3_aa: CASSLFRSEKLFF
cdr3_nt: TGTGCCAGCAGTTTATTTCGTAGTGAAAAACTGTTTTTT
v_call: TRBV27
d_call: -
clone_size: -
j_call: TRBJ1-4

cdr3_aa: CASSPRDRGSYNEQFF
cdr3_nt: TGTGCCAGCAGTCCCCGGGACAGGGGTTCCTACAATGAGCAGTTCTTC
v_call: TRBV27
d_call: TRBD1
clone_size: -
j_call: TRBJ2-1

cdr3_aa: CASRQGNVDEQYF
cdr3_nt: TGTGCCAGCAGACAGGGGAACGTCGACGAGCAGTACTTC
v_call: TRBV6-5
d_call: TRBD1
clone_size: -
j_call: TRBJ2-7